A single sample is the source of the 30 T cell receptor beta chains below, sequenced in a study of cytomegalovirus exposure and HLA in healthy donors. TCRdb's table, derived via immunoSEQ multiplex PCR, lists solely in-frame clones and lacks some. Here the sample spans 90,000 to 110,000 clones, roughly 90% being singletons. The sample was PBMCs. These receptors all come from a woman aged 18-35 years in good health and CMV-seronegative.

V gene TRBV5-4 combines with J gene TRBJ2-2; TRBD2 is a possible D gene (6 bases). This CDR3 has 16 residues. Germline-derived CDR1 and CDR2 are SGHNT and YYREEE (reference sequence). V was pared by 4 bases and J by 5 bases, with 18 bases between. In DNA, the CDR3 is TGTGCCAGCAGCCCGATAGGAGGGCCGGGGACCGGGGAGCTGTTTTTT. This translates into CASSPIGGPGTGELFF.

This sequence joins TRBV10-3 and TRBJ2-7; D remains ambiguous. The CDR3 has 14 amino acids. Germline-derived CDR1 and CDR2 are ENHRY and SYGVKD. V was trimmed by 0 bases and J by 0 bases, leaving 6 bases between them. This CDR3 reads CAISESVVSYEQYF. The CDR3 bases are TGTGCCATCAGTGAGTCAGTAGTCTCCTACGAGCAGTACTTC.

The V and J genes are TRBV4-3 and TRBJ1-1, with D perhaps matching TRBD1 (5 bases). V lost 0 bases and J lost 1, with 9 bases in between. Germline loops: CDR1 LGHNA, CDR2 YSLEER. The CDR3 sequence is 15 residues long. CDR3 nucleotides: TGCGCCAGCAGCCAAGATCGAAGGGGGAACACTGAAGCTTTCTTT. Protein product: CASSQDRRGNTEAFF.

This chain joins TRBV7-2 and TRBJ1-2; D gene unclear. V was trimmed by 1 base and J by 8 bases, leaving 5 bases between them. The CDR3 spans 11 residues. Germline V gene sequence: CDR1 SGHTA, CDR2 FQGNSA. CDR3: CASSLGAGYTF. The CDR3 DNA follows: TGTGCCAGCAGCTTAGGTGCGGGCTACACCTTC.

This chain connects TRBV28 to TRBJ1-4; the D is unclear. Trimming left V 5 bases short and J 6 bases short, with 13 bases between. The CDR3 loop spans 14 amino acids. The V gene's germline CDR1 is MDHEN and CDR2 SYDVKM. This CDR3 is CASSPFKPYEKLFF. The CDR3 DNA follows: TGTGCCAGCAGTCCCTTTAAGCCCTATGAAAAACTGTTTTTT.

In DNA, the CDR3 is TGTGCCAGCGGAACTAGCGGGCGGACGTACCACGAGCAGTACTTC. It is translated as CASGTSGRTYHEQYF. The chain recombines TRBV6-6 with TRBJ2-7; 9 bases are shared with TRBD2. Losses at the gene ends were 8 bases for V and 5 bases for J; bases not matched to a gene: 13. The germline V gene has CDR1 MNHNY and CDR2 SVGAGI (reference sequence). The CDR3 has 15 residues.

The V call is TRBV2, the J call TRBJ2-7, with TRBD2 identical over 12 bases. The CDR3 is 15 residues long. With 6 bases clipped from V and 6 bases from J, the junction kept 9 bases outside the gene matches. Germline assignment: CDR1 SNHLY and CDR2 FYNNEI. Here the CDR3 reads CASSARLAGAREQYF. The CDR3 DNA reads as TGTGCCAGCAGCGCCCGACTAGCGGGAGCGCGCGAGCAGTACTTC.

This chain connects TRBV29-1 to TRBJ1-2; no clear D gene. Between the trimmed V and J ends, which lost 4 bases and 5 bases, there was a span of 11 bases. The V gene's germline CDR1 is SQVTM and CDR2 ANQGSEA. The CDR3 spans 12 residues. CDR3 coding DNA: TGCAGCGTTGTGGGCCAGCAATATGGCTACACCTTC. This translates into CSVVGQQYGYTF.

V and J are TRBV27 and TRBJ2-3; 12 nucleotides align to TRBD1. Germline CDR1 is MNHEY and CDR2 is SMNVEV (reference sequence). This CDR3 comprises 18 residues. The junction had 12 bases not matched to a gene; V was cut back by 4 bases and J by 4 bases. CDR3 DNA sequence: TGTGCCAGCAGTTACTATAGTCAGGGGACAGGGGGCGCAGATACGCAGTATTTT. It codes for CASSYYSQGTGGADTQYF.

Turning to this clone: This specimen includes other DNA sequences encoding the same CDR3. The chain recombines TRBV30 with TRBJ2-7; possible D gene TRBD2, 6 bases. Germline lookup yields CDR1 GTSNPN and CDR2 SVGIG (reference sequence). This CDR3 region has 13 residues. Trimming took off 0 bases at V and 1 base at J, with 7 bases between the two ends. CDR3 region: CAWSVGGSYEQYF. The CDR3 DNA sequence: TGTGCCTGGAGTGTAGGAGGGTCCTACGAGCAGTACTTC.

In DNA, the CDR3 is TGTGCCAGCAGCCCAGACAGGGGGCTCTATGGCTACACCTTC. Amino acid sequence: CASSPDRGLYGYTF. The rearrangement links TRBV7-2 to TRBJ1-2; the match to TRBD1 covers 10 bases. After removal of 5 bases from V and 4 bases from J, the junction contained 4 bases not matched to a gene. The germline V gene encodes CDR1 SGHTA and CDR2 FQGNSA. The CDR3 loop spans 14 amino acids.

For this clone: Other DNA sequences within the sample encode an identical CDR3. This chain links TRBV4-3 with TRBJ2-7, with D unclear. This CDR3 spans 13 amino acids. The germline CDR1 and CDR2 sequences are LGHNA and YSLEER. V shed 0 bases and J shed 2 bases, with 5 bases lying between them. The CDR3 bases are TGCGCCAGCAGCCAAGATCGAGCCTACGAGCAGTACTTC. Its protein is CASSQDRAYEQYF.

The chain's CDR3 is CASSPGQGRYGYTF. The CDR3 region has the DNA TGTGCCAGTAGTCCGGGACAGGGTCGGTATGGCTACACCTTC. The chain is built from TRBV19 and TRBJ1-2, with TRBD1 identical over 9 bases. V lost 5 bases, J lost 5 bases, and 6 bases stayed unmatched. Per the germline V gene, CDR1 is LNHDA and CDR2 is SQIVND (reference sequence). The CDR3 is 14 residues long.

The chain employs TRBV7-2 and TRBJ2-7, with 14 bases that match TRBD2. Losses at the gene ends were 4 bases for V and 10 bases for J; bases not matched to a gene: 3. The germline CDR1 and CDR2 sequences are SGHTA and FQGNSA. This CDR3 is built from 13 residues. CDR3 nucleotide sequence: TGTGCCAGCAGCTGGGGACTAGCGGGAGACCAGTACTTC. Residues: CASSWGLAGDQYF. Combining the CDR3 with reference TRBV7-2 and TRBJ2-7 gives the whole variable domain GAGVSQSPSNKVTEKGKDVELRCDPISGHTALYWYRQSLGQGLEFLIYFQGNSAPDKSGLPSDRFSAERTGGSVSTLTIQRTQQEDSAVYLCASSWGLAGDQYFGPGTRLTVT.

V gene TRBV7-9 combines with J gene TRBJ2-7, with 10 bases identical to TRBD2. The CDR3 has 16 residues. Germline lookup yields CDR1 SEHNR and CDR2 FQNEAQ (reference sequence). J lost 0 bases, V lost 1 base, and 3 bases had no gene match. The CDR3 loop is CASSLVAGGISYEQYF. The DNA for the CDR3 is TGTGCCAGCAGCTTAGTAGCGGGGGGCATCTCCTACGAGCAGTACTTC.

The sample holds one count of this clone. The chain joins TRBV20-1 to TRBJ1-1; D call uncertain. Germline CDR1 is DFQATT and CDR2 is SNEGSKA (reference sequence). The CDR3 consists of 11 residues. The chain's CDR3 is CRPLGNTEAFF. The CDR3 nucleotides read TGCCGACCCCTAGGGAACACTGAAGCTTTCTTT.

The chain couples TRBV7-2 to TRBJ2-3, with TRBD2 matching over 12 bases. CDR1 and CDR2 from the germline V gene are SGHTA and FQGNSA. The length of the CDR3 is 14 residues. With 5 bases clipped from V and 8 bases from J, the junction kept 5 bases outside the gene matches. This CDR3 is CASSVGTSGSTQYF. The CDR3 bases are TGTGCCAGCAGCGTAGGGACTAGCGGGTCTACGCAGTATTTT.

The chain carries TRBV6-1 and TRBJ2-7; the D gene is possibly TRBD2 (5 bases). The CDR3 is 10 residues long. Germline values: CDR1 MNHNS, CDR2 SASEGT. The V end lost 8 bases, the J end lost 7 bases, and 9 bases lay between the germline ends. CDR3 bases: TGTGCCAGCGTCCGGGAAGAGCAGTACTTC. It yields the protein CASVREEQYF.

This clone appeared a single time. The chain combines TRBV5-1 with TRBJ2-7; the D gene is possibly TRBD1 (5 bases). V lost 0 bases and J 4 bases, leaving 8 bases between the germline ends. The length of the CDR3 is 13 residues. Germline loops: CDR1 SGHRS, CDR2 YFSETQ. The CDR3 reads CASSLEGAYEQYF. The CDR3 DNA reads TGCGCCAGCAGCTTGGAAGGGGCGTACGAGCAGTACTTC.

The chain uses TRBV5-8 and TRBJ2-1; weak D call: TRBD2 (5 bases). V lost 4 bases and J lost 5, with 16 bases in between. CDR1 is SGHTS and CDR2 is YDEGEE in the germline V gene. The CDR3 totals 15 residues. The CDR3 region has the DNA TGTGCCAGCAGCGCCCTACTAGGAAGTAACAATGAGCAGTTCTTC. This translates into CASSALLGSNNEQFF.

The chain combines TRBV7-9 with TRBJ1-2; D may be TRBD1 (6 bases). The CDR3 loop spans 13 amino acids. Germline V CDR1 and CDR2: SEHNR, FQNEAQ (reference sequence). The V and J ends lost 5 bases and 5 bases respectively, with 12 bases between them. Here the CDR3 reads CASSTGNKYGYTF. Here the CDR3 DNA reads TGTGCCAGCAGCACAGGGAATAAGTATGGCTACACCTTC.

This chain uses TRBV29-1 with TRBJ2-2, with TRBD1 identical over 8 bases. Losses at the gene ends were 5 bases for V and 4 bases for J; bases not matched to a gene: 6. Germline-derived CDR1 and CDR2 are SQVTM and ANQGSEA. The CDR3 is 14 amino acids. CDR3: CSVPWTGTTGELFF. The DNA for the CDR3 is TGCAGCGTTCCCTGGACAGGGACCACCGGGGAGCTGTTTTTT.

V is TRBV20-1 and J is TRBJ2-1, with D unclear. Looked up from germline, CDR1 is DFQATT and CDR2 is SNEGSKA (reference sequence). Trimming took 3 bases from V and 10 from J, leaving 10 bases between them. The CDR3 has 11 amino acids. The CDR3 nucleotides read TGCAGTGCTAGCCAGACTCGGGAGCAGTTCTTC. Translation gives CSASQTREQFF.

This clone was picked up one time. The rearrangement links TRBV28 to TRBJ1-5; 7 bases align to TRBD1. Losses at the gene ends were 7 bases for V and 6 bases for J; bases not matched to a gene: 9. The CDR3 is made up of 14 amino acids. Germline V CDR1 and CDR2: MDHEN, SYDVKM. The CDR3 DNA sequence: TGTGCCAGCAAAACGAGGGGGCCTGGTCAGCCCCAGCATTTT. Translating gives CASKTRGPGQPQHF.

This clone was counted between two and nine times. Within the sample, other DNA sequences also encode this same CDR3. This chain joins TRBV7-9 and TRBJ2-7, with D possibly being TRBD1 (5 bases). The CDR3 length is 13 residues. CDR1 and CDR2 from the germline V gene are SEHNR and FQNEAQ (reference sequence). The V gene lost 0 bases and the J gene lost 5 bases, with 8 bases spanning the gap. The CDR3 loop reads CASSLAGRDEQYF. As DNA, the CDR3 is TGTGCCAGCAGCTTAGCTGGCAGGGACGAGCAGTACTTC.

For the CDR3, the DNA is TGTGCCAGCAGTCCTATAGGACAGGGGAGCACTGAAGCTTTCTTT. Encoded protein: CASSPIGQGSTEAFF. V gene TRBV28 combines with J gene TRBJ1-1, with 9 positions matching TRBD1. Germline CDR1 and CDR2: MDHEN and SYDVKM. Losses at the gene ends were 5 bases for V and 4 bases for J; bases not matched to a gene: 8. The CDR3 consists of 15 residues.

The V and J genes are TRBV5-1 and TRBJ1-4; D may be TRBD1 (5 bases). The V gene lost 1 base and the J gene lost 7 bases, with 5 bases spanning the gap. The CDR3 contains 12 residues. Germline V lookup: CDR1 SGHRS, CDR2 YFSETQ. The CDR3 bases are TGCGCCAGCAGCTTGCAGGGTGAAAAACTGTTTTTT. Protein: CASSLQGEKLFF.

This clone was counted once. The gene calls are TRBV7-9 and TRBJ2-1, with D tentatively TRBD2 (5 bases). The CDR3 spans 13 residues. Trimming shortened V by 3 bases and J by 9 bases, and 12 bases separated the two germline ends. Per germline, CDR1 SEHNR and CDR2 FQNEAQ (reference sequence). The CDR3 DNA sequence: TGTGCCAGCAGCTTCGGGGTCGTCGGTGAGCAGTTCTTC. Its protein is CASSFGVVGEQFF.

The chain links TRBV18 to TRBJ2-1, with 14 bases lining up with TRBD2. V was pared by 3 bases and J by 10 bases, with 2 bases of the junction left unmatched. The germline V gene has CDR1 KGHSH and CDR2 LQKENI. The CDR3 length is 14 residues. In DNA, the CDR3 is TGTGCCAGCTCACCGGGACTAGCGGGGGCCGAGCAGTTCTTC. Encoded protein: CASSPGLAGAEQFF. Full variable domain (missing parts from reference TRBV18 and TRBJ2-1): NAGVMQNPRHLVRRRGQEARLRCSPMKGHSHVYWYRQLPEEGLKFMVYLQKENIIDESGMPKERFSAEFPKEGPSILRIQQVVRGDSAAYFCASSPGLAGAEQFFGPGTRLTVL.

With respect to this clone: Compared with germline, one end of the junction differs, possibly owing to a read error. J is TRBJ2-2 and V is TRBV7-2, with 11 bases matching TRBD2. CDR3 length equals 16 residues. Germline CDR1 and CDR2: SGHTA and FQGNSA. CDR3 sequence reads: CASILAGGGVGGELFF. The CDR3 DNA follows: TGTGCCAGCATCTTAGCGGGAGGGGGGGTAGGTGGGGAGCTGTTTTTT.